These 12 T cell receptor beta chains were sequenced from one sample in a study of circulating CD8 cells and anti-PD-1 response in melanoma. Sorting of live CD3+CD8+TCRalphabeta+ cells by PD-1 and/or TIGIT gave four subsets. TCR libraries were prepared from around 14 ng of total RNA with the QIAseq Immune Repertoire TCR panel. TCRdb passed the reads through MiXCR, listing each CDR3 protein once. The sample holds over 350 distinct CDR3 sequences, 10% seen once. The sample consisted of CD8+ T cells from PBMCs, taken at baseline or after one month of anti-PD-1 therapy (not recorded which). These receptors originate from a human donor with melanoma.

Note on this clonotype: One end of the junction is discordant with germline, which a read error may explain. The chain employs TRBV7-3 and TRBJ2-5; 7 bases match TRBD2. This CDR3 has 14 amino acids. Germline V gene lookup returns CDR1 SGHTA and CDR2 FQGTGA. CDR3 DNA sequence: TGTGCCAGCAGCTTAAGCGGGGGTGAAGAGACCCAGCACTTC. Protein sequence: CASSLSGGEETQHF.

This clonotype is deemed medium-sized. The CDR3 region has the DNA TGTGCCAGCAGTTCCAGGGGACAGGGGAATCGCAAGGCCCTCCACTTT. Its protein product is CASSSRGQGNRKALHF. The chain employs TRBV27 and TRBJ1-6; 10 positions match TRBD1. Germline trimming cut 4 bases from V and 14 bases from J; bases unmatched to any gene: 14. The CDR3 is 16 residues long. Germline assignment: CDR1 MNHEY and CDR2 SMNVEV (reference sequence).

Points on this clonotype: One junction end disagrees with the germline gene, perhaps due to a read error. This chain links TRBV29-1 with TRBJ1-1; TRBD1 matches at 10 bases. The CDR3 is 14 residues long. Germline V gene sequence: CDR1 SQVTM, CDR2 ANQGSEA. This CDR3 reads CSVEVGTGDTGAFF. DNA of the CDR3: TGCAGCGTTGAAGTCGGGACAGGGGACACTGGAGCTTTCTTT.

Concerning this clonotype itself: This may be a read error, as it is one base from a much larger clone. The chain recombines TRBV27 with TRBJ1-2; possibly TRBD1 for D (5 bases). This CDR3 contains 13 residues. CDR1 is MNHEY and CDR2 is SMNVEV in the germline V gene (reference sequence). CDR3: CASSGDVGYGYIF. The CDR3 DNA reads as TGTGCCAGCAGTGGGGACGTCGGCTATGGCTACATCTTC.

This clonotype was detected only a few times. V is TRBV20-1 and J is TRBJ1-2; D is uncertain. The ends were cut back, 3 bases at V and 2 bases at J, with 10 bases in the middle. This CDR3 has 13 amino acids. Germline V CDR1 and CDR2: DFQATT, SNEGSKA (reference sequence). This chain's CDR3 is CSAREDGNYGYTF. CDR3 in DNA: TGCAGTGCTAGGGAGGACGGCAACTATGGCTACACCTTC.

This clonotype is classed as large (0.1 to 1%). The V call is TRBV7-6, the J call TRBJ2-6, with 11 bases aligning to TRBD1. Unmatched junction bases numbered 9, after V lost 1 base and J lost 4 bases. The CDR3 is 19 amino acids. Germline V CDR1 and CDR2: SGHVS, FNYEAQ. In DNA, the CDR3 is TGTGCCAGCAGCTTAGGGACAGGGGGCGCTTTGAGCGGGGCCAACGTCCTGACTTTC. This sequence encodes CASSLGTGGALSGANVLTF. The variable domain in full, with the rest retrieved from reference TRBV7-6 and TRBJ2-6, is GAGVSQSPRYKVTKRGQDVALRCDPISGHVSLYWYRQALGQGPEFLTYFNYEAQQDKSGLPNDRFSAERPEGSISTLTIQRTEQRDSAMYRCASSLGTGGALSGANVLTFGAGSRLTVL.

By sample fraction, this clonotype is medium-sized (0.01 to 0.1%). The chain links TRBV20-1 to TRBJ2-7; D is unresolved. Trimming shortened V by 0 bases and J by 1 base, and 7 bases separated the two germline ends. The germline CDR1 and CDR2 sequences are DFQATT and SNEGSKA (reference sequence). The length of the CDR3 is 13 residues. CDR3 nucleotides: TGCAGTGCTAGAGAGTTCACATCCTACGAGCAGTACTTC. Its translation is CSAREFTSYEQYF.

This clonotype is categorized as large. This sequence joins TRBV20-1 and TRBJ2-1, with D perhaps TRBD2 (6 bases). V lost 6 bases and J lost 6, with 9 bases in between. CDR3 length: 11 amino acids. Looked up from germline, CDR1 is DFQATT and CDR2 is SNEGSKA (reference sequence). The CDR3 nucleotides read TGCAGTGCCTCCGGGGGCAATGAGCAGTTCTTC. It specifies CSASGGNEQFF.

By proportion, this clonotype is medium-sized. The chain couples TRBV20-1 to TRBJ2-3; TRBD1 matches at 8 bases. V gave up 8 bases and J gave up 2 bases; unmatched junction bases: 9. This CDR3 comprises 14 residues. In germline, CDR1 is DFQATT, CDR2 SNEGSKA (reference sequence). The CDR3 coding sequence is TGCAGTACGCAACAGGGGGAAGCCACAGATACGCAGTATTTT. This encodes CSTQQGEATDTQYF.

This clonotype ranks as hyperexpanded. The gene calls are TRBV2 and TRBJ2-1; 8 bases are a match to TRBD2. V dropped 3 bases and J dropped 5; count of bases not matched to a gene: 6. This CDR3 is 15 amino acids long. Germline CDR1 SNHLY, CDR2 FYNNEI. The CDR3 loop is CASSDSLAENNEQFF. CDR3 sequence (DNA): TGTGCCAGCAGTGACTCACTAGCGGAGAACAATGAGCAGTTCTTC.

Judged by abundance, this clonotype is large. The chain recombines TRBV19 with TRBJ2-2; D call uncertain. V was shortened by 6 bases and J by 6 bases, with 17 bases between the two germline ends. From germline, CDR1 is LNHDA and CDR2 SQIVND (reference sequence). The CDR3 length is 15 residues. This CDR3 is CASRALLGGAGELFF. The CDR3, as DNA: TGTGCCAGTAGAGCCCTCCTCGGCGGAGCCGGGGAGCTGTTTTTT.

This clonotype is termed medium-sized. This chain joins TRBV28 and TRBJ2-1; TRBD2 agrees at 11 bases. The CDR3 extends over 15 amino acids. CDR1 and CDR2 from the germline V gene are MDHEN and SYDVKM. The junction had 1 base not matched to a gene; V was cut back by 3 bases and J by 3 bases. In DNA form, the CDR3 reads TGTGCCAGCAGTTTTCTAGCGGGAGGCTACAATGAGCAGTTCTTC. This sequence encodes CASSFLAGGYNEQFF. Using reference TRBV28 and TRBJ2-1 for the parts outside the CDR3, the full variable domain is DVKVTQSSRYLVKRTGEKVFLECVQDMDHENMFWYRQDPGLGLRLIYFSYDVKMKEKGDIPEGYSVSREKKERFSLILESASTNQTSMYLCASSFLAGGYNEQFFGPGTRLTVL.